The 23 T cell receptor beta chains listed next were all sequenced from one sample in a study of T cells after yellow fever vaccination. TCRdb recomputed calls from the 5' RACE reads with MiXCR, one row per CDR3 protein. This table has about 320,000 distinct CDR3 sequences, around an eighth appearing once. The sequenced sample was CD4+ T cells sorted from PBMCs, obtained 15 days after the yellow fever booster vaccination. The receptors derive from a man between 18 and 29 years old who received the YFV17D yellow fever vaccine.

The CDR3 region is CAGKSRDNEQFF. For the CDR3, the DNA is TGTGCCGGGAAGAGTAGGGACAATGAGCAGTTCTTC. This chain links TRBV19 with TRBJ2-1; D not resolved. The CDR3 is 12 amino acids. Trimming pared 11 bases from V and 5 bases from J, leaving 13 bases between. Germline V gives CDR1 LNHDA, CDR2 SQIVND (reference sequence).

The V gene is TRBV15, the J gene TRBJ2-3; D tentatively reads TRBD1 or TRBD2 (5 bases each). V was cut by 9 bases and J by 0 bases, with 13 bases left in between. From germline, CDR1 is LNHNV and CDR2 YYDKDF (reference sequence). The CDR3 is 14 amino acids. In nucleotides, the CDR3 is TGTGCCACTACCGAGGGGCATAGCACAGATACGCAGTATTTT. Amino acids: CATTEGHSTDTQYF.

The V and J genes are TRBV11-2 and TRBJ2-2, with 10 bases aligning to TRBD2. CDR1 is SGHAT and CDR2 is FQNNGV in the germline V gene. With V trimmed by 5 bases and J by 1 base, 4 bases remained unmatched. The CDR3 totals 16 residues. The DNA of the CDR3 is TGTGCCAGCAGCCGTCTAGCGGGGGTGAACACCGGGGAGCTGTTTTTT. This sequence encodes CASSRLAGVNTGELFF. Combining the CDR3 with reference TRBV11-2 and TRBJ2-2 gives the whole variable domain EAGVAQSPRYKIIEKRQSVAFWCNPISGHATLYWYQQILGQGPKLLIQFQNNGVVDDSQLPKDRFSAERLKGVDSTLKIQPAKLEDSAVYLCASSRLAGVNTGELFFGEGSRLTVL.

The chain couples TRBV11-2 to TRBJ2-5; the match to TRBD1 covers 7 bases. Germline values: CDR1 SGHAT, CDR2 FQNNGV. This CDR3 has 14 residues. The V gene end was trimmed by 5 bases and the J gene end by 5 bases; junction bases not matched to a gene: 8. In nucleotides, the CDR3 is TGTGCCAGCAGCCCTCCTACAGGGGCCGAGACCCAGTACTTC. Translated: CASSPPTGAETQYF.

The sample holds a few counts of this clonotype. V is TRBV6-5 and J is TRBJ1-2; D is perhaps TRBD1 (6 bases). Deletions cut 5 bases from V and 8 bases from J, with 18 bases between. This CDR3 comprises 14 residues. Per germline, CDR1 MNHEY and CDR2 SVGAGI. As DNA, the CDR3 is TGTGCCAGCAGTCTAAGACAGGCCGGGGGAGGCTACACCTTC. Translating gives CASSLRQAGGGYTF.

The chain has TRBV4-1 and TRBJ2-7, with unresolved D. This CDR3 comprises 14 residues. Germline V lookup: CDR1 MGHRA, CDR2 YSYEKL. V was trimmed by 5 bases and J by 0 bases, leaving 11 bases between them. The CDR3 DNA sequence: TGCGCCAGCAGCTTAACGCCGGTCTCCTACGAGCAGTACTTC. It yields the protein CASSLTPVSYEQYF.

The V gene is TRBV11-2, the J gene TRBJ1-1; perhaps TRBD1 as D (5 bases). Germline CDR1 and CDR2: SGHAT and FQNNGV. V lost 1 base, J lost 2 bases, and 14 bases lay in between. CDR3 length: 16 amino acids. The CDR3 loop reads CASSLGQFHSNTEAFF. The CDR3 nucleotides read TGTGCCAGCAGCTTAGGACAGTTCCACTCCAACACTGAAGCTTTCTTT.

This clonotype was detected only a few times. The chain has TRBV5-1 and TRBJ2-2; D is ambiguous. V dropped 0 bases and J dropped 5 bases, with 14 bases sitting between them. Germline-derived CDR1 and CDR2 are SGHRS and YFSETQ. The CDR3 is 16 amino acids. Here the CDR3 DNA reads TGCGCCAGCAGCTTGGGGGCCACCCTAGTAACCGGGGAGCTGTTTTTT. It encodes CASSLGATLVTGELFF.

This clonotype was detected many times. The chain is built from TRBV5-5 and TRBJ1-2; D uncertain. V was pared by 2 bases and J by 4 bases, with 12 bases between. This CDR3 contains 14 residues. CDR1 and CDR2 (germline): SGHKS, YYEKEE (reference sequence). CDR3 sequence: CASSLVWTSYGYTF. The DNA for the CDR3 is TGTGCCAGCAGCTTAGTTTGGACGAGCTATGGCTACACCTTC.

This clonotype was counted many times. This chain links TRBV28 with TRBJ1-5; 9 bases are shared with TRBD1. The germline gives CDR1 MDHEN, CDR2 SYDVKM. This CDR3 is 15 amino acids long. V lost 4 bases, J lost 5 bases, and 6 bases stayed unmatched. CDR3 residues: CASSSGQGWHQPQHF. As DNA, the CDR3 is TGTGCCAGCAGTTCGGGACAGGGTTGGCATCAGCCCCAGCATTTT.

CDR3 nucleotide sequence: TGCAGTGCTACTCTAGCGCTCTCCTACAATGAGCAGTTCTTC. This codes for CSATLALSYNEQFF. The chain couples TRBV20-1 to TRBJ2-1; TRBD2 is a possible D gene (6 bases). Trimming stripped 4 bases from V and 0 bases from J, with 10 bases between. Germline assignment: CDR1 DFQATT and CDR2 SNEGSKA (reference sequence). The CDR3 runs 14 residues.

This clonotype was seen more than once but under ten times. The chain's CDR3 is CASSSTLPGDTQYF. The CDR3 DNA is TGTGCCAGCAGCTCGACTCTTCCCGGGGATACGCAGTATTTT. The chain has TRBV7-9 and TRBJ2-3, with D hard to call. The CDR3 has 14 residues. Between the trimmed V and J ends, which lost 4 bases and 6 bases, there was a span of 14 bases. From germline, CDR1 is SEHNR and CDR2 FQNEAQ (reference sequence).

This chain links TRBV11-2 with TRBJ2-3; possibly TRBD2 for D (6 bases). Germline CDR1 is SGHAT and CDR2 is FQNNGV. This CDR3 comprises 16 residues. V was clipped by 5 bases and J by 3 bases, with 18 bases between them. CDR3 sequence reads: CASSLAGLGGTDTQYF. The CDR3 DNA reads TGTGCCAGCAGCCTCGCGGGGCTGGGAGGTACAGATACGCAGTATTTT.

This clonotype came up a few times. This chain links TRBV4-3 with TRBJ1-5, with D perhaps matching TRBD1 (5 bases). Trimming cost V 5 bases and J 0 bases, with 20 bases left between them. This CDR3 spans 18 amino acids. CDR1 LGHNA and CDR2 YSLEER come from the germline V gene. In DNA, the CDR3 is TGCGCCAGCAGCTTCTGGGGCCACCACTTCTATAGCAATCAGCCCCAGCATTTT. Translation: CASSFWGHHFYSNQPQHF.

This clonotype has a count of ten or more. The V and J genes are TRBV2 and TRBJ1-5; TRBD1 might be the D (6 bases). The V end lost 5 bases, the J end lost 3 bases, and 11 bases lay between the germline ends. The CDR3 has 14 amino acids. Germline assignment: CDR1 SNHLY and CDR2 FYNNEI. The CDR3 protein is CASSSYRVNQPQHF. In DNA, the CDR3 is TGTGCCAGCAGTTCTTACAGGGTCAATCAGCCCCAGCATTTT.

V and J are TRBV4-2 and TRBJ2-1; D remains ambiguous. The germline gives CDR1 LGHNA, CDR2 YNFKEQ. CDR3 length: 15 amino acids. The V and J ends lost 1 base and 10 bases respectively, with 17 bases between them. Here the CDR3 reads CASSQGSTELSEQFF. The CDR3 nucleotides read TGTGCCAGCAGCCAAGGGTCGACGGAGCTAAGCGAGCAGTTCTTC.

This clonotype was detected only a few times. The rearrangement joins TRBV7-2 to TRBJ2-7; D gene unclear. CDR1 and CDR2 from the germline V gene are SGHTA and FQGNSA. The length of the CDR3 is 14 residues. V shed 5 bases and J shed 0 bases, with 11 bases lying between them. The CDR3 nucleotides read TGTGCCAGCAGCCCTCGACAAATCTCCTACGAGCAGTACTTC. As protein: CASSPRQISYEQYF.

This clonotype has at least ten counts. V gene TRBV7-9 combines with J gene TRBJ1-2; possibly TRBD1 for D (5 bases). CDR1 SEHNR and CDR2 FQNEAQ come from the germline V gene (reference sequence). CDR3 size: 13 residues. Trimming cost V 4 bases and J 2 bases, with 8 bases left between them. The CDR3 region has the DNA TGTGCCAGCAGCTCCCGACAGAACTATGGCTACACCTTC. Protein sequence: CASSSRQNYGYTF.

V is TRBV4-2 and J is TRBJ2-3; 13 bases agree with TRBD2. CDR1 is LGHNA and CDR2 is YNFKEQ in the germline V gene. Trimming cost V 6 bases and J 2 bases; bases outside gene matches: 8. The CDR3 is 17 amino acids. CDR3 amino acids: CASRRTSGGSVTDTQYF. DNA for the CDR3: TGTGCCAGCAGACGGACTAGCGGGGGTTCGGTCACAGATACGCAGTATTTT.

The CDR3 region has the DNA TGTGCCAGCAGCCCCGTGACAGCCTACACAGATACGCAGTATTTT. Encoded protein: CASSPVTAYTDTQYF. The chain couples TRBV5-8 to TRBJ2-3; maybe TRBD1 (5 bases). The V end lost 4 bases, the J end lost 2 bases, and 14 bases lay between the germline ends. The CDR3 is made up of 15 amino acids. In germline, CDR1 is SGHTS, CDR2 YDEGEE.

CDR3 region: CSAPSQGFGEKLFF. CDR3 sequence (DNA): TGCAGTGCGCCATCACAGGGGTTTGGTGAAAAACTGTTTTTT. The gene calls are TRBV20-1 and TRBJ1-4; TRBD1 aligns across 7 bases. Germline V gives CDR1 DFQATT, CDR2 SNEGSKA (reference sequence). V lost 6 bases and J lost 7; bases outside the gene matches: 11. The CDR3 runs 14 residues.

This clonotype was seen a handful of times. The chain combines TRBV7-2 with TRBJ2-7, with 7 bases that match TRBD2. Germline trimming cut 4 bases from V and 10 bases from J; bases unmatched to any gene: 13. The CDR3 has 14 amino acids. From germline, CDR1 is SGHTA and CDR2 FQGNSA. The CDR3 sequence is CASSSRPAGGRQYF. For the CDR3, the DNA is TGTGCCAGCAGCTCCAGGCCGGCCGGGGGGAGACAGTACTTC.

The chain has TRBV20-1 and TRBJ2-1, with D tentatively TRBD1 or TRBD2 (6 bases each). The CDR3 has 13 amino acids. CDR1 is DFQATT and CDR2 is SNEGSKA in the germline V gene (reference sequence). Trimming cost V 6 bases and J 1 base, with 10 bases left between them. The CDR3 region has the DNA TGCAGTGCGGTAGGGGGGTCCTACAATGAGCAGTTCTTC. This translates into CSAVGGSYNEQFF.